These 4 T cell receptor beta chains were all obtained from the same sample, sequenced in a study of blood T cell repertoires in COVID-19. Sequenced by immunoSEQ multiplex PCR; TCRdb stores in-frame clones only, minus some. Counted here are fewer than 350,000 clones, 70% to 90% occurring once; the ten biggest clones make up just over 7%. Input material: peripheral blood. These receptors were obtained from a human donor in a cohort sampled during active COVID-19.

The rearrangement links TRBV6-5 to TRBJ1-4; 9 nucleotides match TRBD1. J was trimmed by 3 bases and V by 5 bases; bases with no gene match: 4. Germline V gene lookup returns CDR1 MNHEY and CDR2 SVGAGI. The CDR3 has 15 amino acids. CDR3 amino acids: CASSKRQGANEKLFF. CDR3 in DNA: TGTGCCAGCAGTAAGCGACAGGGGGCTAATGAAAAACTGTTTTTT.

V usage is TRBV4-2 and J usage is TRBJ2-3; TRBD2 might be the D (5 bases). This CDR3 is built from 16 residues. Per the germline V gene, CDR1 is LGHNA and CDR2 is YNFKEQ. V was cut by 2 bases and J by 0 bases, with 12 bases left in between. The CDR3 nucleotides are TGTGCCAGCAGCCAATCTTTGGGGAGTAGCACAGATACGCAGTATTTT. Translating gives CASSQSLGSSTDTQYF.

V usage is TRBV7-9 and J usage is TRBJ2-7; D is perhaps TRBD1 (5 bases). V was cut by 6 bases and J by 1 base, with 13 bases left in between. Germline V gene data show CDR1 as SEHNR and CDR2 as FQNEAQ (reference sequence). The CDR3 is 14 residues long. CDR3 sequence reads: CASRRGAGSYEQYF. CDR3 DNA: TGTGCCAGCAGACGAGGAGCAGGGTCCTACGAGCAGTACTTC.

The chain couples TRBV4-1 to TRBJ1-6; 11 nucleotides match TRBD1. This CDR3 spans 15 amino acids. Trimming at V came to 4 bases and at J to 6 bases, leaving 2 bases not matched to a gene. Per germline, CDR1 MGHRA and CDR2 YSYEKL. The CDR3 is CASSPGQGANSPLHF. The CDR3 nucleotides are TGCGCCAGCAGCCCAGGACAGGGGGCTAATTCACCCCTCCACTTT.